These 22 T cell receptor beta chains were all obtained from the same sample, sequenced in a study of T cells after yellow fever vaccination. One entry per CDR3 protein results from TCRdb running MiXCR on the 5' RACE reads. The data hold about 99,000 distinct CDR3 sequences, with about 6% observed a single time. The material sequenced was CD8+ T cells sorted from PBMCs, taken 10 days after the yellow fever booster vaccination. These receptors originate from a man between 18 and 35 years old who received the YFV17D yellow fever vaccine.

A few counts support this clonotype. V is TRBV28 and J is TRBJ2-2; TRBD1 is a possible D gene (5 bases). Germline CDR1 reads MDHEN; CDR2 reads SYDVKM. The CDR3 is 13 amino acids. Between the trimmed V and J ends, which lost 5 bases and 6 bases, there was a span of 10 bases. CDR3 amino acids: CASSVRAAGELFF. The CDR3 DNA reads TGTGCCAGCAGTGTCAGGGCGGCCGGGGAGCTGTTTTTT. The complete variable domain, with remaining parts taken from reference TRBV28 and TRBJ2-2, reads DVKVTQSSRYLVKRTGEKVFLECVQDMDHENMFWYRQDPGLGLRLIYFSYDVKMKEKGDIPEGYSVSREKKERFSLILESASTNQTSMYLCASSVRAAGELFFGEGSRLTVL.

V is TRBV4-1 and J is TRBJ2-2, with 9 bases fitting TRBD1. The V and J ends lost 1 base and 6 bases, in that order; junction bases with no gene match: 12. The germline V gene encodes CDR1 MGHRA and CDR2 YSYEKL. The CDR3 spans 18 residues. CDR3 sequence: CASSQGATGTGLAGELFF. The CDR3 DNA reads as TGCGCCAGCAGCCAAGGGGCCACCGGGACAGGGTTGGCCGGGGAGCTGTTTTTT.

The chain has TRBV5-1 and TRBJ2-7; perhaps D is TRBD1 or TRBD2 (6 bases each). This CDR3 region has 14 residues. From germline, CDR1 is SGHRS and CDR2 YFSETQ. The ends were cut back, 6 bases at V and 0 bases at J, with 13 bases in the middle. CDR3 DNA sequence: TGCGCCAGCACTGGAGGGACATCCTCCTACGAGCAGTACTTC. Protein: CASTGGTSSYEQYF.

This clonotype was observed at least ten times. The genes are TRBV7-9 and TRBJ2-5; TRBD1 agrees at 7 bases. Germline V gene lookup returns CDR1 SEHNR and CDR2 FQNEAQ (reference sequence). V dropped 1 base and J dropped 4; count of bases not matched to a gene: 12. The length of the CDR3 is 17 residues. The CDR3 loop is CASSLVGGQRILETQYF. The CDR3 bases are TGTGCCAGCAGCTTAGTTGGGGGACAGAGAATCCTAGAGACCCAGTACTTC.

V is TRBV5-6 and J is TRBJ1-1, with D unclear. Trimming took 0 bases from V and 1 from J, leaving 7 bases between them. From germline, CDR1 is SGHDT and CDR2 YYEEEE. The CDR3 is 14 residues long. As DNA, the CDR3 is TGTGCCAGCAGCTTGGCCTCCTGGAACACTGAAGCTTTCTTT. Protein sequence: CASSLASWNTEAFF.

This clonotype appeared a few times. CDR3: CASSQDVVASNYGYTF. The CDR3 bases are TGCGCCAGCAGCCAAGATGTGGTGGCTAGTAACTATGGCTACACCTTC. This chain connects TRBV4-3 to TRBJ1-2; D unclear. The CDR3 loop spans 16 amino acids. Per germline, CDR1 LGHNA and CDR2 YSLEER. Trimming stripped 0 bases from V and 1 base from J, with 12 bases between.

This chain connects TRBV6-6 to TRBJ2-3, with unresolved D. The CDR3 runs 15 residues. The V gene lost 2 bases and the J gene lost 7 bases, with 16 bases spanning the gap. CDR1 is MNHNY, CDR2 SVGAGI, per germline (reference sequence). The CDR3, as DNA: TGTGCCAGCAGTTACCTTCTGGCGGCTGGGAATACGCAGTATTTT. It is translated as CASSYLLAAGNTQYF.

CDR3 nucleotide sequence: TGTGCCAGCAGTTCATCGACGGCAAACACTGAAGCTTTCTTT. Encoded protein: CASSSSTANTEAFF. V usage is TRBV12-3 or TRBV12-4 and J usage is TRBJ1-1; D gene uncertain. The germline V and J ends were trimmed by 4 bases and 2 bases, with 11 bases remaining between them. The CDR3 is made up of 14 amino acids.

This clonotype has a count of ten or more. The DNA of the CDR3 is TGTGCCAGCAGCTTGGCGGGGGGCCCTTACAATGAGCAGTTCTTC. It encodes CASSLAGGPYNEQFF. The chain recombines TRBV7-7 with TRBJ2-1, with 8 bases that match TRBD2. V gave up 3 bases and J gave up 4 bases; unmatched junction bases: 5. The CDR3 covers 15 residues. The V gene's germline CDR1 is SSHAT and CDR2 FNYEAQ (reference sequence).

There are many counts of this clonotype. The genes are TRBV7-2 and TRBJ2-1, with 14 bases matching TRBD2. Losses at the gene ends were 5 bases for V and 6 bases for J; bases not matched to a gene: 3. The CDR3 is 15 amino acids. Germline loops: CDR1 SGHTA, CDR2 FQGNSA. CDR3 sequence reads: CASSPGLAGANEQFF. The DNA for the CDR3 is TGTGCCAGCAGCCCGGGACTAGCGGGGGCCAATGAGCAGTTCTTC.

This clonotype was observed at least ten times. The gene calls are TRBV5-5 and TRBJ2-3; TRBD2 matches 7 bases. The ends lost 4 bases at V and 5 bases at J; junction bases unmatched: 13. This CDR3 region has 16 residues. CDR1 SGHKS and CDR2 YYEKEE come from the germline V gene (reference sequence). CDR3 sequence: CASSPEGRGLGDTQYF. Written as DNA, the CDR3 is TGTGCCAGCAGCCCGGAGGGGAGGGGCTTAGGAGATACGCAGTATTTT.

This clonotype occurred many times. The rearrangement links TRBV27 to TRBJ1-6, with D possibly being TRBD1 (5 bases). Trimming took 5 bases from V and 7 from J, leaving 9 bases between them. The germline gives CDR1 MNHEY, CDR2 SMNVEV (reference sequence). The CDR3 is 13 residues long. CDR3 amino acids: CASSARGNSPLHF. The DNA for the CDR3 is TGTGCCAGCAGTGCCCGGGGGAATTCACCCCTCCACTTT.

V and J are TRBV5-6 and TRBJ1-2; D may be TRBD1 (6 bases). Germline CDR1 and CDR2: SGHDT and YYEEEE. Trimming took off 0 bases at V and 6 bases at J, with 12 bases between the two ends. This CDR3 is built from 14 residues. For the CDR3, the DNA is TGTGCCAGCAGCTTGGGGGCAGGGGCGAATGGCTACACCTTC. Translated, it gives CASSLGAGANGYTF. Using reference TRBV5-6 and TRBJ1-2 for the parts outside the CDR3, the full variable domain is DAGVTQSPTHLIKTRGQQVTLRCSPKSGHDTVSWYQQALGQGPQFIFQYYEEEERQRGNFPDRFSGHQFPNYSSELNVNALLLGDSALYLCASSLGAGANGYTFGSGTRLTVV.

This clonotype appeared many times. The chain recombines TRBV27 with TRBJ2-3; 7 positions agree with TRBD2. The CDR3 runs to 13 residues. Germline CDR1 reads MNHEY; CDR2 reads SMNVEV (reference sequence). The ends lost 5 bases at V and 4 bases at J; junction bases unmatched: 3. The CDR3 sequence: CASSLTSADTQYF. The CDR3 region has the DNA TGTGCCAGCAGTCTCACTAGCGCAGATACGCAGTATTTT.

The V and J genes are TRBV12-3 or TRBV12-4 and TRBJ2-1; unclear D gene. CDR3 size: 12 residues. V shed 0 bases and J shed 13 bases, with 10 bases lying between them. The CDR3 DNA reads TGTGCCAGCAGTTTAGCGAGACCTCCACAGTTCTTC. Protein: CASSLARPPQFF.

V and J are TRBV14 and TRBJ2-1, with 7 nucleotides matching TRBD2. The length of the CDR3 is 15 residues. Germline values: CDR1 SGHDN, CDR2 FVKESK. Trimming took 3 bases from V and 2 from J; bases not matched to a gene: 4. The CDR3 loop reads CASSHTSGAYNEQFF. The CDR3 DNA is TGTGCCAGCAGCCATACCAGCGGGGCCTACAATGAGCAGTTCTTC.

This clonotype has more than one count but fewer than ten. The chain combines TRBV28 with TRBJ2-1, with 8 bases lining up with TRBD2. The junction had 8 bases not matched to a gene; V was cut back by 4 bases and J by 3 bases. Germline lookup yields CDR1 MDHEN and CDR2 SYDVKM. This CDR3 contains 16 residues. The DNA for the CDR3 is TGTGCCAGCAGTTCACTGGCGGGGGGCTTCTACAATGAGCAGTTCTTC. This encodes CASSSLAGGFYNEQFF.

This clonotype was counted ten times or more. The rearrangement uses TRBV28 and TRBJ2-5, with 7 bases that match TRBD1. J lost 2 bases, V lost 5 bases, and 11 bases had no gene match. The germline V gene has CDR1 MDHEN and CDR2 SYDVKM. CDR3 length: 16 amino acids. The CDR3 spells CASSLPPAGGQETQYF. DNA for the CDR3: TGTGCCAGCAGTCTACCCCCTGCAGGGGGACAAGAGACCCAGTACTTC.

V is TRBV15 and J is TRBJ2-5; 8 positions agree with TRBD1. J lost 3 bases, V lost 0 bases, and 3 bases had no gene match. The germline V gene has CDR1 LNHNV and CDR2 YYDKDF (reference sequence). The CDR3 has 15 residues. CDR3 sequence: CATSRDLDREETQYF. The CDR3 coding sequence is TGTGCCACCAGCAGAGACCTGGACAGGGAAGAGACCCAGTACTTC.

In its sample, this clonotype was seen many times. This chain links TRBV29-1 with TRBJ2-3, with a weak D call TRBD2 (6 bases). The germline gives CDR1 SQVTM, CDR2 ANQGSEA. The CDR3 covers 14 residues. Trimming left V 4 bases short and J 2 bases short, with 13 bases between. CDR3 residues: CSVAGSFVTDTQYF. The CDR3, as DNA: TGCAGCGTTGCCGGGAGCTTTGTCACAGATACGCAGTATTTT.

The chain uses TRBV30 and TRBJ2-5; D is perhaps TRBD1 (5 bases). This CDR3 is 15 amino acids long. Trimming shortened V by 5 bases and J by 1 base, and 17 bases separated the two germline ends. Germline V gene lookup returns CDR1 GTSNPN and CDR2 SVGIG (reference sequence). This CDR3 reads CAWDGAGNFQETQYF. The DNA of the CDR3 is TGTGCCTGGGATGGAGCAGGGAACTTCCAAGAGACCCAGTACTTC.

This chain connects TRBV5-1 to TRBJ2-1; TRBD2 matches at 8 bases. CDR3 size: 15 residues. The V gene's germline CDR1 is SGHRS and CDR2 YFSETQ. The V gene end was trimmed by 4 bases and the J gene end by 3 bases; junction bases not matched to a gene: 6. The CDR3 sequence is CASSPGTSDYNEQFF. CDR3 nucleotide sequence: TGCGCCAGCAGCCCCGGGACTAGTGACTACAATGAGCAGTTCTTC. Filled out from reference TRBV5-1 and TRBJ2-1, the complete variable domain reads KAGVTQTPRYLIKTRGQQVTLSCSPISGHRSVSWYQQTPGQGLQFLFEYFSETQRNKGNFPGRFSGRQFSNSRSEMNVSTLELGDSALYLCASSPGTSDYNEQFFGPGTRLTVL.